These 29 T cell receptor beta chains were sequenced from one sample in a study of blood T cell repertoires in COVID-19 (dated by TCRdb to 2018 to 2020). Preparation of the library involved the immunoSEQ multiplex PCR assay. Imported from immuneACCESS, the table was reduced by TCRdb to in-frame sequences with V and J called. These copies leave out some clones; in studies compared against another copy, an unresolved V gene accounts for under half, and the cause of the remainder is not known. The sample has 200,000 to 300,000 clones on record, approximately 80% of them singletons. Just under 6.5% of the sample belongs to the ten largest clones. Sequencing input: peripheral blood. The receptors come from a woman aged 55-70 years with active or convalescent COVID-19.

The chain combines TRBV5-1 with TRBJ1-2, with a weak D call TRBD1 (6 bases). This CDR3 has 15 amino acids. V lost 0 bases and J 0 bases, leaving 9 bases between the germline ends. CDR1 and CDR2 from the germline V gene are SGHRS and YFSETQ. CDR3 in amino acids: CASSLDRATNYGYTF. The CDR3 DNA is TGCGCCAGCAGCTTGGACAGGGCCACTAACTATGGCTACACCTTC.

The V call is TRBV5-1, the J call TRBJ2-7; TRBD2 matches 11 bases. Germline V CDR1 and CDR2: SGHRS, YFSETQ. Trimming removed 4 bases from V and 0 bases from J; junction bases left unmatched: 9. The length of the CDR3 is 17 residues. The CDR3 here is CASSKGLAVVSSYEQYF. The CDR3 bases are TGCGCCAGCAGCAAGGGACTAGCGGTCGTTAGCTCCTACGAGCAGTACTTC. Drawing the rest from reference TRBV5-1 and TRBJ2-7, the complete variable domain is KAGVTQTPRYLIKTRGQQVTLSCSPISGHRSVSWYQQTPGQGLQFLFEYFSETQRNKGNFPGRFSGRQFSNSRSEMNVSTLELGDSALYLCASSKGLAVVSSYEQYFGPGTRLTVT.

The CDR3 nucleotides read TGTGCCAGCAGGGGAGACCCGCACACTGAAGCTTTCTTT. Protein product: CASRGDPHTEAFF. The V call is TRBV7-6, the J call TRBJ1-1; D remains unclear. The CDR3 totals 13 residues. V lost 6 bases, J lost 3 bases, and 11 bases lay in between. Germline CDR1 is SGHVS and CDR2 is FNYEAQ.

The sample holds one count of this clone. This rearrangement joins TRBV18 to TRBJ1-2; TRBD1 agrees at 9 bases. The CDR3 spans 16 residues. Per the germline V gene, CDR1 is KGHSH and CDR2 is LQKENI. V lost 6 bases to trimming and J lost 3 bases; unmatched junction nucleotides: 11. The CDR3 DNA follows: TGTGCCAGCTCTCCCACACAGGGGGCACCCCACTATGGCTACACCTTC. Translated: CASSPTQGAPHYGYTF. Looking up the rest from reference TRBV18 and TRBJ1-2 gives the full variable domain: NAGVMQNPRHLVRRRGQEARLRCSPMKGHSHVYWYRQLPEEGLKFMVYLQKENIIDESGMPKERFSAEFPKEGPSILRIQQVVRGDSAAYFCASSPTQGAPHYGYTFGSGTRLTVV.

This chain links TRBV5-1 with TRBJ1-1, with TRBD1 matching over 8 bases. V lost 0 bases, J lost 12 bases, and 4 bases stayed unmatched. The CDR3 sequence is 12 residues long. CDR1 is SGHRS and CDR2 is YFSETQ in the germline V gene. Here the CDR3 DNA reads TGCGCCAGCAGCTTGGGGACAGGGATGTCTTTCTTT. Translated: CASSLGTGMSFF.

This clone was detected only once. Mismatch with germline at one junction end may stem from a read error. This chain links TRBV7-9 with TRBJ2-3; D perhaps matches TRBD2 (5 bases). Per the germline V gene, CDR1 is SEHNR and CDR2 is FQNEAQ (reference sequence). The CDR3 sequence is 14 residues long. CDR3 in DNA: TGTGCCAGCAGGCCCGAAGAGCTGGGAGATATGCAGTATTTT. As protein: CASRPEELGDMQYF.

The rearrangement uses TRBV15 and TRBJ1-2; tentatively, D is TRBD1 (6 bases). Germline V gene sequence: CDR1 LNHNV, CDR2 YYDKDF (reference sequence). The CDR3 consists of 16 residues. Deletions cut 1 base from V and 8 bases from J, with 20 bases between. The CDR3 coding sequence is TGTGCCACCAGCAGAGGCGACCGAGACAGGTTTATCGGCTACACCTTC. This translates into CATSRGDRDRFIGYTF.

This CDR3 is CASSVGGGSSTEAFF. The CDR3 nucleotides read TGTGCCAGCAGCGTAGGAGGGGGCTCGAGCACTGAAGCTTTCTTT. The gene calls are TRBV9 and TRBJ1-1, with 7 bases lining up with TRBD1. Trimming cost V 0 bases and J 4 bases; bases outside gene matches: 6. The germline V gene encodes CDR1 SGDLS and CDR2 YYNGEE. This CDR3 contains 15 residues.

The rearrangement links TRBV3-1 (or the pseudogene TRBV3-2) to TRBJ2-3, with D maybe TRBD1 (7 bases). The CDR3 covers 17 residues. Per the germline V gene, CDR1 is LGHDT and CDR2 is YNNKEL (reference sequence). The germline V and J ends were trimmed by 1 base and 6 bases, with 20 bases remaining between them. The CDR3 region is CASSQVAGGFQSDTQYF. The CDR3 DNA sequence: TGTGCCAGCAGCCAAGTCGCAGGGGGGTTTCAGAGTGATACGCAGTATTTT.

This chain uses TRBV6-5 with TRBJ2-3; 8 nucleotides agree with TRBD2. This CDR3 is built from 12 residues. After removal of 5 bases from V and 11 bases from J, the junction contained 6 bases not matched to a gene. CDR1 is MNHEY, CDR2 SVGAGI, per germline. CDR3 amino acids: CASSPSGSRQYF. CDR3 nucleotide sequence: TGTGCCAGCAGTCCCAGCGGGAGCAGGCAGTATTTT.

This chain joins TRBV3-1 (or the pseudogene TRBV3-2) and TRBJ2-5; D is ambiguous. CDR1 and CDR2 from the germline V gene are LGHDT and YNNKEL (reference sequence). The V end was cut by 1 base, the J end by 1 base, with 10 bases between. The CDR3 is 15 residues long. CDR3 DNA sequence: TGTGCCAGCAGCCAAGGCGCGGCGGTCCAAGAGACCCAGTACTTC. Residues: CASSQGAAVQETQYF.

V and J are TRBV19 and TRBJ2-3; D ambiguous. The V and J ends lost 4 bases and 5 bases respectively, with 16 bases between them. CDR1 and CDR2 (germline): LNHDA, SQIVND (reference sequence). CDR3 length: 15 amino acids. CDR3 residues: CASSTRTISGDTQYF. The CDR3 DNA follows: TGTGCCAGTAGTACCCGAACTATCTCGGGAGATACGCAGTATTTT.

This clone appeared once. The rearrangement links TRBV7-9 to TRBJ2-3, with a possible D match to TRBD1 (7 bases). The CDR3 sequence is 16 residues long. V was shortened by 0 bases and J by 6 bases, with 16 bases between the two germline ends. Germline V lookup: CDR1 SEHNR, CDR2 FQNEAQ (reference sequence). The CDR3 sequence is CASSLAGTVLADTQYF. The CDR3 nucleotides are TGTGCCAGCAGCTTAGCGGGGACAGTCCTAGCGGATACGCAGTATTTT. The complete variable domain, with remaining parts taken from reference TRBV7-9 and TRBJ2-3, reads DTGVSQNPRHKITKRGQNVTFRCDPISEHNRLYWYRQTLGQGPEFLTYFQNEAQLEKSRLLSDRFSAERPKGSFSTLEIQRTEQGDSAMYLCASSLAGTVLADTQYFGPGTRLTVL.

The CDR3 region is CASSLALGREGEKLFF. Here the CDR3 DNA reads TGTGCCAGCAGCTTAGCGCTTGGACGTGAGGGCGAAAAACTGTTTTTT. This rearrangement joins TRBV7-8 to TRBJ1-4; D ambiguous. V lost 0 bases, J lost 8 bases, and 16 bases lay in between. The V gene's germline CDR1 is SGHVS and CDR2 FQNEAQ. The CDR3 is 16 amino acids.

This chain uses TRBV5-1 with TRBJ2-2; TRBD2 matches at 12 bases. The germline gives CDR1 SGHRS, CDR2 YFSETQ. With 4 bases clipped from V and 7 bases from J, the junction kept 8 bases outside the gene matches. The CDR3 runs 16 residues. This CDR3 reads CASSQPGLAGHGELFF. The DNA for the CDR3 is TGCGCCAGCAGCCAACCGGGACTAGCGGGCCACGGGGAGCTGTTTTTT.

The rearrangement links TRBV28 to TRBJ2-6; tentative D call: TRBD1 (5 bases). Germline CDR1 is MDHEN and CDR2 is SYDVKM. Trimming shortened V by 1 base and J by 1 base, and 14 bases separated the two germline ends. The CDR3 runs 18 residues. The CDR3 DNA follows: TGTGCCAGCAGTTTATTAGGAACTGGGGCTTCTGGGGCCAACGTCCTGACTTTC. Its protein is CASSLLGTGASGANVLTF.

This clone came up a few times. V gene TRBV23-1 combines with J gene TRBJ2-7, with D perhaps TRBD1 (6 bases). TRBV23-1 is noted as an ORF with a role that remains uncertain. The CDR3 length is 15 residues. V was pared by 3 bases and J by 0 bases, with 12 bases between. CDR3: CASSHLQGPSYEQYV. The CDR3 DNA is TGCGCCAGCAGTCATTTACAGGGTCCCTCCTACGAGCAGTACGTC.

V gene TRBV28 combines with J gene TRBJ2-2; 7 positions agree with TRBD1. Trimming cost V 3 bases and J 5 bases; bases outside gene matches: 6. Germline CDR1 MDHEN, CDR2 SYDVKM. CDR3 size: 15 residues. The CDR3 loop reads CASSFDRVWTGELFF. The CDR3 DNA sequence: TGTGCCAGCAGTTTCGACAGGGTATGGACCGGGGAGCTGTTTTTT.

This clone was counted a single time. V and J are TRBV6-5 and TRBJ2-7, with 11 bases that match TRBD1. This CDR3 has 14 residues. Looked up from germline, CDR1 is MNHEY and CDR2 is SVGAGI. V was clipped by 6 bases and J by 2 bases; unmatched bases: 3. CDR3 amino acids: CASSLDRGPYEQYF. CDR3 sequence (DNA): TGTGCCAGCAGCCTGGACAGGGGGCCCTACGAGCAGTACTTC.

This chain connects TRBV11-3 to TRBJ1-1; weak D call: TRBD1 (5 bases). The germline gives CDR1 SGHNT, CDR2 YENEEA. Deletions cut 1 base from V and 5 bases from J, with 17 bases between. The CDR3 is made up of 16 amino acids. The CDR3 protein is CASSLGAGKGGTEAFF. The CDR3 nucleotides are TGTGCCAGCAGCTTAGGGGCAGGGAAAGGAGGGACTGAAGCTTTCTTT.

This clone was seen just once. V and J are TRBV7-9 and TRBJ2-1; D ambiguous. This CDR3 has 14 amino acids. CDR1 and CDR2 (germline): SEHNR, FQNEAQ (reference sequence). The ends were cut back, 5 bases at V and 7 bases at J, with 15 bases in the middle. The CDR3 coding sequence is TGTGCCAGCAGCAAGGAACGGGTTGAGAATGAGCAGTTCTTC. Translation: CASSKERVENEQFF.

The chain combines TRBV12-3 or TRBV12-4 with TRBJ2-3, with D unclear. This CDR3 region has 12 residues. The germline V and J ends were trimmed by 2 bases and 2 bases, with 2 bases remaining between them. CDR3 DNA sequence: TGTGCCAGCAGTTTACACACAGATACGCAGTATTTT. Translating gives CASSLHTDTQYF.

This chain links TRBV25-1 with TRBJ2-2; weak D call: TRBD1 (5 bases). Germline V gives CDR1 MGHDK, CDR2 SYGVNS. The V and J ends lost 0 bases and 1 base respectively, with 9 bases between them. This CDR3 is built from 16 residues. For the CDR3, the DNA is TGTGCCAGCAGTGAATACTACAGGTTGAACACCGGGGAGCTGTTTTTT. Amino acid sequence: CASSEYYRLNTGELFF.

The chain uses TRBV4-1 and TRBJ1-5; no clear D gene. V was pared by 5 bases and J by 3 bases, with 17 bases between. Germline V lookup: CDR1 MGHRA, CDR2 YSYEKL. The CDR3 runs 16 residues. CDR3 in amino acids: CASSKYLLTDNQPQHF. DNA of the CDR3: TGCGCCAGCAGCAAATATTTGCTAACCGACAATCAGCCCCAGCATTTT.

This clone was seen just once. The rearrangement links TRBV7-3 to TRBJ2-1; 13 bases align to TRBD2. Losses at the gene ends were 4 bases for V and 5 bases for J; bases not matched to a gene: 2. The CDR3 runs to 15 residues. CDR1 is SGHTA and CDR2 is FQGTGA in the germline V gene. CDR3 protein: CASSWGTSGDNEQFF. CDR3 DNA sequence: TGTGCCAGCAGCTGGGGGACTAGCGGGGACAATGAGCAGTTCTTC. Looking up the rest from reference TRBV7-3 and TRBJ2-1 gives the full variable domain: GAGVSQTPSNKVTEKGKYVELRCDPISGHTALYWYRQSLGQGPEFLIYFQGTGAADDSGLPNDRFFAVRPEGSVSTLKIQRTERGDSAVYLCASSWGTSGDNEQFFGPGTRLTVL.

This chain connects TRBV5-1 to TRBJ2-5; 7 bases match TRBD1. The CDR3 has 16 amino acids. Trimming took 0 bases from V and 5 from J; bases not matched to a gene: 10. Looked up from germline, CDR1 is SGHRS and CDR2 is YFSETQ. The CDR3 loop is CASSLGPQGLWETQYF. CDR3 DNA: TGCGCCAGCAGCTTGGGACCACAGGGGCTATGGGAGACCCAGTACTTC. Full variable domain (rest looked up from reference TRBV5-1 and TRBJ2-5): KAGVTQTPRYLIKTRGQQVTLSCSPISGHRSVSWYQQTPGQGLQFLFEYFSETQRNKGNFPGRFSGRQFSNSRSEMNVSTLELGDSALYLCASSLGPQGLWETQYFGPGTRLLVL.

The V call is TRBV6-5, the J call TRBJ2-2; 9 bases align to TRBD1. The CDR3 spans 14 residues. The V gene's germline CDR1 is MNHEY and CDR2 SVGAGI. V gave up 9 bases and J gave up 5 bases; unmatched junction bases: 7. Here the CDR3 reads CASSWTGATGELFF. As DNA, the CDR3 is TGTGCCAGTTCCTGGACAGGGGCGACCGGGGAGCTGTTTTTT.

The chain is built from TRBV4-1 and TRBJ2-2; 7 bases are shared with TRBD1. J was trimmed by 4 bases and V by 3 bases; bases with no gene match: 8. The CDR3 totals 16 residues. The V gene's germline CDR1 is MGHRA and CDR2 YSYEKL. CDR3 sequence: CASSHRGRQGTGELFF. As DNA, the CDR3 is TGCGCCAGCAGCCACCGCGGCCGACAGGGCACCGGGGAGCTGTTTTTT.

The rearrangement links TRBV30 to TRBJ2-1; 12 positions match TRBD2. Germline V lookup: CDR1 GTSNPN, CDR2 SVGIG (reference sequence). The CDR3 spans 13 residues. Trimming removed 2 bases from V and 10 bases from J; junction bases left unmatched: 3. CDR3 in amino acids: CAWSTGLAGEQFF. DNA of the CDR3: TGTGCCTGGAGTACCGGACTAGCGGGAGAGCAGTTCTTC.